The 2 T cell receptor beta chains below were found in one sample sequenced in a study of CD8+ T cells in alopecia areata. cDNA serving as the sequencing template came from extracted, reverse transcribed RNA. The assay was immunoSEQ multiplex PCR, and TCRdb's table has in-frame clones only and misses some. The sample lists some 120,000 clones, over 60% seen once, with 5.7% in the top ten. Treatment reported: oral pan-JAK inhibitor, 5-10 mg twice daily. Specimen: CD4+ T cells sorted from blood, collected at week 4, from a patient treated with tofacitinib. The receptor set was obtained from a human donor with alopecia areata.

This clone was recorded only once. The chain combines TRBV9 with TRBJ1-5, with D possibly matching TRBD1 (6 bases). This CDR3 comprises 15 residues. The V and J ends lost 0 bases and 2 bases respectively, with 9 bases between them. CDR1 SGDLS and CDR2 YYNGEE come from the germline V gene. The CDR3 spells CASSVDGGGNQPQHF. CDR3 sequence (DNA): TGTGCCAGCAGCGTAGACGGGGGCGGCAATCAGCCCCAGCATTTT.

This chain joins TRBV30 and TRBJ1-5, with D maybe TRBD1 (5 bases). This CDR3 has 15 residues. V was shortened by 5 bases and J by 0 bases, with 14 bases between the two germline ends. CDR1 and CDR2 from the germline V gene are GTSNPN and SVGIG (reference sequence). CDR3 loop: CAWGVGHYSNQPQHF. The CDR3 region has the DNA TGTGCCTGGGGAGTAGGACATTATAGCAATCAGCCCCAGCATTTT.